The entry below gives a single T cell receptor (beta chain) sequence along with its context. The record originates from a study of radiation and T cells in renal cell carcinoma. TCRdb's copy holds only in-frame clones and misses some; the assay was immunoSEQ multiplex PCR. In the table there are about 8,900 clones, about 66% of which are singletons. Trimming cost V 4 bases and J 5 bases, with 6 bases left between them. Germline V gives CDR1 MRHNA, CDR2 SNTAGT. This CDR3 contains 13 residues. Treatment meaning: treatment-naive control, cytoreductive nephrectomy. The source of this sequence is a man aged 55 to 70 with renal cell carcinoma. Sequenced material: tumor tissue, taken from a patient whose treatment was nephrectomy without radiotherapy. This rearrangement joins TRBV6-4 to TRBJ1-6, with D maybe TRBD1 (6 bases). The CDR3 loop is CASSGDNNSPLHF. As DNA, the CDR3 is TGTGCCAGCAGTGGGGACAATAATTCACCCCTCCACTTT.